Described below is a single T cell receptor (beta chain) sequence and its context. Using immunoSEQ multiplex PCR, the repertoire was profiled, and TCRdb retains in-frame clones only, with some absent. The data contain about a million clones, under 80% of them singletons. The data derive from a study of shared clonotypes between healthy human individuals. Germline assignment: CDR1 GTSNPN and CDR2 SVGIG (reference sequence). The CDR3 extends over 13 amino acids. V lost 5 bases and J 6 bases, leaving 14 bases between the germline ends. The source is a man aged 18 to 35 in good health. The chain carries TRBV30 and TRBJ1-5; the D is unclear. The sequenced sample consisted of memory CD4+ T cells sorted from blood. The subset denotes: CD45RA-negative fraction. The CDR3 sequence: CAWGLINGQPQHF. The DNA for the CDR3 is TGTGCCTGGGGACTTATCAACGGTCAGCCCCAGCATTTT. Full variable domain (missing parts from reference TRBV30 and TRBJ1-5): SQTIHQWPATLVQPVGSPLSLECTVEGTSNPNLYWYRQAAGRGLQLLFYSVGIGQISSEVPQNLSASRPQDRQFILSSKKLLLSDSGFYLCAWGLINGQPQHFGDGTRLSIL.